This TCR beta chain was captured in a study of OX40 agonist ivuxolimab in advanced cancers. This clone has a single count. The target antigen is unknown. The study, taken as a whole, reports: Expanded clones tended on average to be more numerous among CD8+ T cells than CD4+.

Libraries were prepared by immunoSEQ multiplex PCR; TCRdb keeps only in-frame clonotypes and omits some of them. The table lists some 27,000 clones, 80% to 90% of them singletons. The source of this sequence is an adult with an advanced solid tumor such as melanoma, head and neck, liver or kidney cancer. Material: CD4+ or CD8+ T cells sorted from blood, obtained in a trial of the OX40 agonist ivuxolimab.

The CDR3: CASSDGGGAVGYTF. Here the CDR3 DNA reads TGTGCCAGCAGCGACGGGGGGGGCGCGGTTGGCTACACCTTC. The chain joins TRBV7-9 to TRBJ1-2; a weak D match, TRBD1 (6 bases). CDR1 is SEHNR and CDR2 is FQNEAQ in the germline V gene (reference sequence). The CDR3 runs to 14 residues. Trimming took 5 bases from V and 7 from J, leaving 17 bases between them.